This T cell receptor beta chain appears in the sequencing data of a study of T-cell reconstitution after alpha-beta-depleted transplantation in children. Study-wide points: From surviving recipient T cells and thymic progenitors came the high day-60 TCRbeta diversity observed in some patients. About two months after transplant, alpha-beta T cells reportedly came from several hundred expanded graft clones.

This CDR3 is 15 amino acids long. Trimming shortened V by 6 bases and J by 0 bases, and 9 bases separated the two germline ends. The V gene's germline CDR1 is MNHNS and CDR2 SASEGT. Preparation of the TCRbeta library involved a method that used unique molecular identifiers. From the PCR reads, TCRdb called clonotypes with MiXCR, one entry per CDR3 protein. The table records more than 100,000 distinct CDR3 sequences, 23% of them present only once. This clonotype was counted a few times. Its cognate antigen is unknown. This receptor was identified in a male patient aged 2 to 10 who had a stem cell transplant for chronic granulomatous disease, so the T cells may come from the graft donor. The chain is built from TRBV6-1 and TRBJ1-6; D is ambiguous. The sample consisted of PBMCs, mostly from graft donor cells, taken 180 days after TCRalphabeta/CD19-depleted stem cell transplant. The CDR3 bases are TGTGCCAGCAGGCTTGGAATCTCCTATAATTCACCCCTCCACTTT. Translation gives CASRLGISYNSPLHF.